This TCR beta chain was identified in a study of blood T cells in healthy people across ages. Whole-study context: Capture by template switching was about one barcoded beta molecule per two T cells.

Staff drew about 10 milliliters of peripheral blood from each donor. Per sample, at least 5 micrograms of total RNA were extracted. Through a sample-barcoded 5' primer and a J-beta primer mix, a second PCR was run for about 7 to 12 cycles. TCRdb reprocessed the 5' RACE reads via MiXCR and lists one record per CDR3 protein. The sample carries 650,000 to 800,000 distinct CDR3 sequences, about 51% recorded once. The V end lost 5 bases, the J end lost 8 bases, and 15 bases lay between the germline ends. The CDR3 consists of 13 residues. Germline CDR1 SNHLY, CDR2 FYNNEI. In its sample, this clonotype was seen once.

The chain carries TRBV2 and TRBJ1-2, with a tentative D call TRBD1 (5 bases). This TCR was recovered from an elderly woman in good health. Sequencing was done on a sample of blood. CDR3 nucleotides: TGTGCCAGCAGTCAGGGAAGGGAGACCGGCTACACCTTC. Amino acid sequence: CASSQGRETGYTF.